This TCR beta chain emerged from a study of T-cell memory formation after mild COVID-19 (dated by TCRdb to about 2021). Broadly, across the study: TCR sequence clusters from the two donors were found to be largely donor specific. T-cell clones expanding and contracting after mild COVID-19 in two donors were tracked by longitudinal TCRalpha and TCRbeta repertoire sequencing. The cohort comprised two young, previously healthy adult volunteers, one female and one male.

CDR1 and CDR2 are read off the germline V gene (reference sequence) as LNHNV and YYDKDF. Compared with germline, V lacks 1 base and J lacks 5 bases; bases without a gene match: 11. The CDR3, cysteine through phenylalanine, is 17 amino acids long. The CDR3 DNA has 51 bases and is translated from base 1. Sequencing used an Illumina NovaSeq 6000. Using 5'RACE with constant-segment primers, TCRalpha and TCRbeta cDNA libraries were constructed, with sample barcodes and unique molecular identifiers added in the process. Trizol reagent was used to extract RNA from every sample. Library amplification was performed in two PCR steps, and a second sample barcode and Illumina TruSeq adapters were introduced in the second step. The libraries were sequenced on an Illumina NovaSeq using 2 x 150 bp paired-end reads. The authors processed their data as follows. Reads were demultiplexed and collapsed into UMI-guided consensus sequences with migec v1.2.7. Using mixcr v2.1.11, UMI consensuses were aligned to TRA and TRB V and J templates and then assembled into clonotypes. A clonotype was counted as expanded or contracted only when both edgeR and NoisET called the clonotype significant, with the noise models trained on biological replicates. For edgeR calls, a false discovery rate-adjusted p below 0.01 and a log2 fold-change threshold of 1 were applied. As an exploratory analysis of dynamics, max-normalized trajectories of the 1000 most abundant clonotypes were examined with PCA combined with hierarchical clustering. Separately sequenced CD4+ and CD8+ repertoires were used to assign the CD4 or CD8 phenotype of responding clones. Using fastp at Q25 and MiXCR, TCRdb reprocessed the public reads and kept productive beta chains. Rows matching on CDR3 protein sequence are summarized as one entry with the most common DNA and genes. In this record, the V and J calls reflect TCRdb's handling and not the investigators' own analysis. In all, the sample holds 300,000 or so distinct CDR3 sequences, and about a sixth of those were seen once. The top ten constitute roughly 24% of the sample.

Ficoll-Paque density gradient centrifugation was the method used to isolate PBMCs. At least ten counts were recorded for this clonotype. Its antigen target is currently unknown. No much larger clonotype is one base removed from it; base qualities were not supplied. Broader findings and caveats from the paper: Only two mild cases were covered by the study, and larger cohorts that include severe cases with pre-infection samples were considered necessary. Whether the second-wave clones peaking on day 37 were SARS-CoV-2 specific was not confirmed. Some responding clones were found in pre-infection memory, which suggests that pre-existing cross-reactive memory T cells took part in the SARS-CoV-2 response. Contracting CD4+ clones turned up mainly in the CM and EM memory subsets, whereas EMRA was where CD8+ clones were enriched. Clones that contracted from day 15 to 85 showed balanced CD4/CD8 phenotypes, whereas a second wave of clones that expanded from day 15 to 37 leaned towards CD4+.

This chain is built from TRBV15 and TRBJ1-1, and 9 bases in between align with TRBD1. The sample was PBMCs or a T cell subset sorted from them (not recorded which). The origin of this receptor is a man aged 18-30 years who had mild COVID-19 (a few samples of this study predate the infection). The sample titles of this study are shuffled in the database, so cell type and time point are left out; the donor was told from shared clones. The DNA sequence is given as TGTGCCACCAGCAGAGGAGGCACAGGGGGCGCGGGGACTGAAGCTTTCTTT. Its product reads: CATSRGGTGGAGTEAFF.